What follows is one TCR beta chain and its context. The antigen is unknown. These data belong to a study of radiotherapy plus CTLA-4 blockade in lung cancer. Across the study: Objective responses were seen in 18% of patients, disease control in over 25%.

Clones were sequenced by immunoSEQ multiplex PCR, and TCRdb holds only the in-frame ones, with some missing. The sample lists under 95,000 clones, approximately 80% seen once, with around 0.72% in the top ten. Findings of the study overall: Radiotherapy with ipilimumab was followed by blood expansion of tumor-derived clones. Reported findings show early blood T cell clone dynamics, with interferon-beta, best predicted response.

Germline V lookup: CDR1 SGHTA, CDR2 FQGTGA. With 5 bases removed from V and 1 base from J, the gap between germline ends came to 11 bases. This CDR3 has 14 residues. The specimen was peripheral blood, collected from a patient treated with radiotherapy plus ipilimumab. This chain joins TRBV7-3 and TRBJ1-1, with D tentatively TRBD1 (5 bases). The sequence derives from a human donor with non-small cell lung cancer who had stable disease on radiotherapy plus ipilimumab. CDR3 coding DNA: TGTGCCAGCAGCCCTTCGACAGCGAACACTGAAGCTTTCTTT. Its protein is CASSPSTANTEAFF.